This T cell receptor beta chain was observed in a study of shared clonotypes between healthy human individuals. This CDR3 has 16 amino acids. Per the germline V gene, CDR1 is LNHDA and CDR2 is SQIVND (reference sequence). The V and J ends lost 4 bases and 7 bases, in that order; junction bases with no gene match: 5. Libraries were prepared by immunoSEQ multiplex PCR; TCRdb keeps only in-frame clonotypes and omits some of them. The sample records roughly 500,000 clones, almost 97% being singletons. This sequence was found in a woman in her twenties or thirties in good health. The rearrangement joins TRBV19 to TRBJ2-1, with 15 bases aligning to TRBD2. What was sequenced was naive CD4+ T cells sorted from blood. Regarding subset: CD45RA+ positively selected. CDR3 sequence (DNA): TGTGCCAGTAGTACGGGACTAGCGGGAGGTAAAAATGAGCAGTTCTTC. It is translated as CASSTGLAGGKNEQFF.